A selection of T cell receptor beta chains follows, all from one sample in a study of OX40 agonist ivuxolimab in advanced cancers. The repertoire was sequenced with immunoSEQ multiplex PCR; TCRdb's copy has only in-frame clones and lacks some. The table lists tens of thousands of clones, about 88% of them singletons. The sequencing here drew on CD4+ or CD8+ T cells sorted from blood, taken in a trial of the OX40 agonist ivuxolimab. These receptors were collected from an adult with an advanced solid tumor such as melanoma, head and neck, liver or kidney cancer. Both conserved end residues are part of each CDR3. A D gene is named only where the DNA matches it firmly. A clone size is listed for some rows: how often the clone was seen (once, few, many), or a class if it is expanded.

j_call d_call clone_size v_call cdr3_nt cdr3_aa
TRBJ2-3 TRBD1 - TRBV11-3 TGTGCCAGCAGCTTAGGAGGGGGCAACCCCGCAGATACGCAGTATTTT CASSLGGGNPADTQYF
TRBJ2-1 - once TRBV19 TGTGCCAGTAGTATAGATCCGGGGAACTTGCTTTTGAATGAGCAGTTCTTC CASSIDPGNLLLNEQFF
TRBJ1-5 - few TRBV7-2 TGTGCCAGCAGCCCCGCTTTGGTACAGCCCCAGCATTTT CASSPALVQPQHF
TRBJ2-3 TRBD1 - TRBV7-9 TGTGCCAGCAGCGTAGACAGGGGGCGAGTCACAGATACGCAGTATTTT CASSVDRGRVTDTQYF
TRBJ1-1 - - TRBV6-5 TGTGCCAGCAGTTACGGGGGTCCGAACACTGAAGCTTTCTTT CASSYGGPNTEAFF
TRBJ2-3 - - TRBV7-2 TGTGTCAGCAGCCCCCTAGGGGGACCAGATACGCAGTATTTT CVSSPLGGPDTQYF
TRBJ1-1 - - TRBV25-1 TGTGCCAGCAGTGAACTGGGCAGTATGAACACTGAAGCTTTCTTT CASSELGSMNTEAFF
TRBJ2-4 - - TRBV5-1 TGCGCCAGCAGCTCGCTTCATCTCGCCCCCCCCCACTTC CASSSLHLAPPHF
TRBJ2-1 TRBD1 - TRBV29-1 TGCAGCGCCTACAGGGGTAAGGGAGCTGAGCAGTTCTTC CSAYRGKGAEQFF
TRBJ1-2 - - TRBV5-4 TGTGCCAGCAGCTCCCTAAGGGGCTACACCTTC CASSSLRGYTF
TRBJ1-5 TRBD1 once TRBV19 TGTGCCAGTAGTATGGGGACAGGCGGGGTAGAGCCCCAGCATTTT CASSMGTGGVEPQHF
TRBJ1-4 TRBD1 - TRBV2 TGTGCCAGCACTCCACTGGGACAGGGTGGTAATGAAAAACTGTTTTTT CASTPLGQGGNEKLFF
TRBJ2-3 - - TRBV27 TGTGCCAGCAGTTTAGGGCTTTCCACAGATACGCAGTATTTT CASSLGLSTDTQYF
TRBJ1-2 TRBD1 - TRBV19 TGTGCCAGTAGTGGACAGGGGGTACGTGGCTACACCTTC CASSGQGVRGYTF